Listed below are T cell receptor beta chains from one sample, sequenced in a study of molecular identifiers for immune sequencing clone quantification. MiXCR, applied by TCRdb to the PCR reads, yields one record per CDR3 protein. Among about 65,000 distinct CDR3 sequences listed, less than 20% were seen once. Source material: naive CD8+ T cells from blood, with Jurkat cell RNA spiked in. The receptors here all came from a human donor in good health. Some libraries in this study had Jurkat cell RNA spiked in. CDR3s leave out the opening cysteine and the closing phenylalanine or tryptophan. The order of the fields is D gene, J gene, V gene, CDR3 length, CDR3 protein. A D gene is named only where the DNA matches it firmly.

D gene: -
J gene: TRBJ1-1
V gene: TRBV16
CDR3 length: 13
CDR3 protein: AGSQLQGLNTEAF

D gene: -
J gene: TRBJ1-2
V gene: TRBV4-2
CDR3 length: 15
CDR3 protein: ASSQEYLADRPYGYT

D gene: -
J gene: TRBJ2-7
V gene: TRBV20-1
CDR3 length: 11
CDR3 protein: SAREAGRYEQY

D gene: TRBD1
J gene: TRBJ1-2
V gene: TRBV4-3
CDR3 length: 13
CDR3 protein: ASSQYRTGGYGYT

D gene: TRBD2
J gene: TRBJ2-1
V gene: TRBV6-2/TRBV6-3
CDR3 length: 14
CDR3 protein: ASSYSSLAGNNEQF

D gene: -
J gene: TRBJ2-6
V gene: TRBV21-1
CDR3 length: 15
CDR3 protein: ASSFQNRGSGANVLT

D gene: TRBD2
J gene: TRBJ2-3
V gene: TRBV27
CDR3 length: 15
CDR3 protein: ASSKTLAGGPTDTQY

D gene: -
J gene: TRBJ2-2
V gene: TRBV6-5
CDR3 length: 13
CDR3 protein: ASSYSSGVTGELF

D gene: TRBD1
J gene: TRBJ2-7
V gene: TRBV27
CDR3 length: 12
CDR3 protein: ASSMTGGTYEQY

D gene: -
J gene: TRBJ2-7
V gene: TRBV19
CDR3 length: 12
CDR3 protein: ASSLDWKAYEQY

D gene: TRBD2
J gene: TRBJ2-1
V gene: TRBV29-1
CDR3 length: 16
CDR3 protein: SVEVDVSGRAIYNEQF

D gene: TRBD2
J gene: TRBJ2-7
V gene: TRBV15
CDR3 length: 11
CDR3 protein: ATRSSGEYEQY

D gene: -
J gene: TRBJ2-4
V gene: TRBV29-1
CDR3 length: 10
CDR3 protein: SVLGLKGIQY

D gene: -
J gene: TRBJ2-2
V gene: TRBV6-4
CDR3 length: 10
CDR3 protein: APRRGTEELF

D gene: -
J gene: TRBJ2-1
V gene: TRBV30
CDR3 length: 9
CDR3 protein: AWSLAVEQF

D gene: TRBD2
J gene: TRBJ2-7
V gene: TRBV19
CDR3 length: 14
CDR3 protein: ASSIGGLAGAYEQY

D gene: TRBD1
J gene: TRBJ1-2
V gene: TRBV28
CDR3 length: 16
CDR3 protein: ASSSHSSRDSFGEGYT

D gene: -
J gene: TRBJ2-2
V gene: TRBV24-1
CDR3 length: 14
CDR3 protein: ATSDLGSGLTGELF

D gene: -
J gene: TRBJ1-4
V gene: TRBV6-2/TRBV6-3
CDR3 length: 13
CDR3 protein: ASTQPPGSDWGLF

D gene: -
J gene: TRBJ1-2
V gene: TRBV27
CDR3 length: 12
CDR3 protein: ASSLSGGLYGYT

D gene: -
J gene: TRBJ2-1
V gene: TRBV11-2
CDR3 length: 13
CDR3 protein: ASSYRGFSYNEQF

D gene: TRBD1
J gene: TRBJ2-5
V gene: TRBV12-3/TRBV12-4
CDR3 length: 11
CDR3 protein: ASGDSAQETQY

D gene: -
J gene: TRBJ2-3
V gene: TRBV9
CDR3 length: 10
CDR3 protein: ASSSGTDTQY

D gene: -
J gene: TRBJ2-1
V gene: TRBV11-2
CDR3 length: 15
CDR3 protein: ASSLRKAGLAYNEQF

D gene: -
J gene: TRBJ2-7
V gene: TRBV5-1
CDR3 length: 13
CDR3 protein: ASSLGRLGDYEQY

D gene: TRBD2
J gene: TRBJ2-7
V gene: TRBV4-1
CDR3 length: 13
CDR3 protein: ASSAPSGSSYEQY

D gene: -
J gene: TRBJ1-1
V gene: TRBV11-2
CDR3 length: 13
CDR3 protein: ASSSGRVGFTEAF

D gene: -
J gene: TRBJ2-1
V gene: TRBV27
CDR3 length: 12
CDR3 protein: ASSLMGPAFEQF

D gene: -
J gene: TRBJ2-7
V gene: TRBV28
CDR3 length: 8
CDR3 protein: ASLGYEQY

D gene: -
J gene: TRBJ1-4
V gene: TRBV7-9
CDR3 length: 14
CDR3 protein: ASSPGGGAEYGKLF

D gene: -
J gene: TRBJ2-7
V gene: TRBV6-5
CDR3 length: 11
CDR3 protein: ASSYAGATEQY

D gene: TRBD2
J gene: TRBJ2-1
V gene: TRBV20-1
CDR3 length: 13
CDR3 protein: SARGLAGPNNEQF

D gene: -
J gene: TRBJ2-2
V gene: TRBV6-2/TRBV6-3
CDR3 length: 11
CDR3 protein: ASGLQGTGELF

D gene: -
J gene: TRBJ2-2
V gene: TRBV7-6
CDR3 length: 13
CDR3 protein: ASSLVGTQAGELF

D gene: TRBD2
J gene: TRBJ2-5
V gene: TRBV29-1
CDR3 length: 13
CDR3 protein: SVQISGNQGETQY

D gene: -
J gene: TRBJ2-7
V gene: TRBV7-8
CDR3 length: 12
CDR3 protein: ASSLEGTTYEQY

D gene: -
J gene: TRBJ2-2
V gene: TRBV9
CDR3 length: 11
CDR3 protein: ASSPHQGGELF

D gene: TRBD1
J gene: TRBJ2-7
V gene: TRBV4-1
CDR3 length: 12
CDR3 protein: ASSRGQGTYEQY

D gene: -
J gene: TRBJ1-5
V gene: TRBV27
CDR3 length: 13
CDR3 protein: ASSPGLLSNQPQH

D gene: -
J gene: TRBJ1-1
V gene: TRBV7-3
CDR3 length: 12
CDR3 protein: ASSSTGTNTEAF

D gene: -
J gene: TRBJ2-4
V gene: TRBV6-1
CDR3 length: 14
CDR3 protein: ASREAYGTAKNIQY

D gene: -
J gene: TRBJ1-1
V gene: TRBV12-5
CDR3 length: 15
CDR3 protein: ASGLESRDLMNTEAF

D gene: -
J gene: TRBJ2-7
V gene: TRBV27
CDR3 length: 12
CDR3 protein: ASTKGGGFYEQY

D gene: -
J gene: TRBJ1-5
V gene: TRBV30
CDR3 length: 11
CDR3 protein: AWSVGGSNLQH

D gene: -
J gene: TRBJ2-3
V gene: TRBV7-8
CDR3 length: 14
CDR3 protein: ASSLVREWSTDTQY

D gene: -
J gene: TRBJ1-1
V gene: TRBV28
CDR3 length: 12
CDR3 protein: ASSSSHDKPEAF

D gene: TRBD2
J gene: TRBJ2-7
V gene: TRBV19
CDR3 length: 12
CDR3 protein: ASSERERPYEQY

D gene: TRBD2
J gene: TRBJ2-1
V gene: TRBV7-7
CDR3 length: 11
CDR3 protein: ASSLLAGAYQF

D gene: -
J gene: TRBJ1-5
V gene: TRBV6-5
CDR3 length: 11
CDR3 protein: ASSLQGTQPQH

D gene: TRBD2
J gene: TRBJ2-7
V gene: TRBV7-8
CDR3 length: 14
CDR3 protein: ASSLGGLAGGSEQY

D gene: TRBD1
J gene: TRBJ1-5
V gene: TRBV12-3/TRBV12-4
CDR3 length: 12
CDR3 protein: ASRSTGANQPQH

D gene: -
J gene: TRBJ1-4
V gene: TRBV7-9
CDR3 length: 12
CDR3 protein: ASSLVGGNEKLF

D gene: -
J gene: TRBJ1-5
V gene: TRBV19
CDR3 length: 16
CDR3 protein: ASSNRDTLEGSNQPQH

D gene: TRBD1
J gene: TRBJ1-6
V gene: TRBV7-9
CDR3 length: 13
CDR3 protein: ASSLIGTVISPLH

D gene: TRBD1
J gene: TRBJ1-4
V gene: TRBV7-8
CDR3 length: 11
CDR3 protein: ASHGTVNEKLF

D gene: TRBD2
J gene: TRBJ2-1
V gene: TRBV6-5
CDR3 length: 12
CDR3 protein: ASSLAGAPNEQF

D gene: TRBD2
J gene: TRBJ2-1
V gene: TRBV7-9
CDR3 length: 14
CDR3 protein: ASSPLGLAFFDEQF

D gene: TRBD1
J gene: TRBJ2-2
V gene: TRBV6-1
CDR3 length: 17
CDR3 protein: ASSEQVGQGFRLTGELF

D gene: TRBD2
J gene: TRBJ2-1
V gene: TRBV5-4
CDR3 length: 14
CDR3 protein: ASSLDGAGGYNEQF

D gene: TRBD1
J gene: TRBJ2-7
V gene: TRBV7-9
CDR3 length: 12
CDR3 protein: ASSFPDRNYEQY